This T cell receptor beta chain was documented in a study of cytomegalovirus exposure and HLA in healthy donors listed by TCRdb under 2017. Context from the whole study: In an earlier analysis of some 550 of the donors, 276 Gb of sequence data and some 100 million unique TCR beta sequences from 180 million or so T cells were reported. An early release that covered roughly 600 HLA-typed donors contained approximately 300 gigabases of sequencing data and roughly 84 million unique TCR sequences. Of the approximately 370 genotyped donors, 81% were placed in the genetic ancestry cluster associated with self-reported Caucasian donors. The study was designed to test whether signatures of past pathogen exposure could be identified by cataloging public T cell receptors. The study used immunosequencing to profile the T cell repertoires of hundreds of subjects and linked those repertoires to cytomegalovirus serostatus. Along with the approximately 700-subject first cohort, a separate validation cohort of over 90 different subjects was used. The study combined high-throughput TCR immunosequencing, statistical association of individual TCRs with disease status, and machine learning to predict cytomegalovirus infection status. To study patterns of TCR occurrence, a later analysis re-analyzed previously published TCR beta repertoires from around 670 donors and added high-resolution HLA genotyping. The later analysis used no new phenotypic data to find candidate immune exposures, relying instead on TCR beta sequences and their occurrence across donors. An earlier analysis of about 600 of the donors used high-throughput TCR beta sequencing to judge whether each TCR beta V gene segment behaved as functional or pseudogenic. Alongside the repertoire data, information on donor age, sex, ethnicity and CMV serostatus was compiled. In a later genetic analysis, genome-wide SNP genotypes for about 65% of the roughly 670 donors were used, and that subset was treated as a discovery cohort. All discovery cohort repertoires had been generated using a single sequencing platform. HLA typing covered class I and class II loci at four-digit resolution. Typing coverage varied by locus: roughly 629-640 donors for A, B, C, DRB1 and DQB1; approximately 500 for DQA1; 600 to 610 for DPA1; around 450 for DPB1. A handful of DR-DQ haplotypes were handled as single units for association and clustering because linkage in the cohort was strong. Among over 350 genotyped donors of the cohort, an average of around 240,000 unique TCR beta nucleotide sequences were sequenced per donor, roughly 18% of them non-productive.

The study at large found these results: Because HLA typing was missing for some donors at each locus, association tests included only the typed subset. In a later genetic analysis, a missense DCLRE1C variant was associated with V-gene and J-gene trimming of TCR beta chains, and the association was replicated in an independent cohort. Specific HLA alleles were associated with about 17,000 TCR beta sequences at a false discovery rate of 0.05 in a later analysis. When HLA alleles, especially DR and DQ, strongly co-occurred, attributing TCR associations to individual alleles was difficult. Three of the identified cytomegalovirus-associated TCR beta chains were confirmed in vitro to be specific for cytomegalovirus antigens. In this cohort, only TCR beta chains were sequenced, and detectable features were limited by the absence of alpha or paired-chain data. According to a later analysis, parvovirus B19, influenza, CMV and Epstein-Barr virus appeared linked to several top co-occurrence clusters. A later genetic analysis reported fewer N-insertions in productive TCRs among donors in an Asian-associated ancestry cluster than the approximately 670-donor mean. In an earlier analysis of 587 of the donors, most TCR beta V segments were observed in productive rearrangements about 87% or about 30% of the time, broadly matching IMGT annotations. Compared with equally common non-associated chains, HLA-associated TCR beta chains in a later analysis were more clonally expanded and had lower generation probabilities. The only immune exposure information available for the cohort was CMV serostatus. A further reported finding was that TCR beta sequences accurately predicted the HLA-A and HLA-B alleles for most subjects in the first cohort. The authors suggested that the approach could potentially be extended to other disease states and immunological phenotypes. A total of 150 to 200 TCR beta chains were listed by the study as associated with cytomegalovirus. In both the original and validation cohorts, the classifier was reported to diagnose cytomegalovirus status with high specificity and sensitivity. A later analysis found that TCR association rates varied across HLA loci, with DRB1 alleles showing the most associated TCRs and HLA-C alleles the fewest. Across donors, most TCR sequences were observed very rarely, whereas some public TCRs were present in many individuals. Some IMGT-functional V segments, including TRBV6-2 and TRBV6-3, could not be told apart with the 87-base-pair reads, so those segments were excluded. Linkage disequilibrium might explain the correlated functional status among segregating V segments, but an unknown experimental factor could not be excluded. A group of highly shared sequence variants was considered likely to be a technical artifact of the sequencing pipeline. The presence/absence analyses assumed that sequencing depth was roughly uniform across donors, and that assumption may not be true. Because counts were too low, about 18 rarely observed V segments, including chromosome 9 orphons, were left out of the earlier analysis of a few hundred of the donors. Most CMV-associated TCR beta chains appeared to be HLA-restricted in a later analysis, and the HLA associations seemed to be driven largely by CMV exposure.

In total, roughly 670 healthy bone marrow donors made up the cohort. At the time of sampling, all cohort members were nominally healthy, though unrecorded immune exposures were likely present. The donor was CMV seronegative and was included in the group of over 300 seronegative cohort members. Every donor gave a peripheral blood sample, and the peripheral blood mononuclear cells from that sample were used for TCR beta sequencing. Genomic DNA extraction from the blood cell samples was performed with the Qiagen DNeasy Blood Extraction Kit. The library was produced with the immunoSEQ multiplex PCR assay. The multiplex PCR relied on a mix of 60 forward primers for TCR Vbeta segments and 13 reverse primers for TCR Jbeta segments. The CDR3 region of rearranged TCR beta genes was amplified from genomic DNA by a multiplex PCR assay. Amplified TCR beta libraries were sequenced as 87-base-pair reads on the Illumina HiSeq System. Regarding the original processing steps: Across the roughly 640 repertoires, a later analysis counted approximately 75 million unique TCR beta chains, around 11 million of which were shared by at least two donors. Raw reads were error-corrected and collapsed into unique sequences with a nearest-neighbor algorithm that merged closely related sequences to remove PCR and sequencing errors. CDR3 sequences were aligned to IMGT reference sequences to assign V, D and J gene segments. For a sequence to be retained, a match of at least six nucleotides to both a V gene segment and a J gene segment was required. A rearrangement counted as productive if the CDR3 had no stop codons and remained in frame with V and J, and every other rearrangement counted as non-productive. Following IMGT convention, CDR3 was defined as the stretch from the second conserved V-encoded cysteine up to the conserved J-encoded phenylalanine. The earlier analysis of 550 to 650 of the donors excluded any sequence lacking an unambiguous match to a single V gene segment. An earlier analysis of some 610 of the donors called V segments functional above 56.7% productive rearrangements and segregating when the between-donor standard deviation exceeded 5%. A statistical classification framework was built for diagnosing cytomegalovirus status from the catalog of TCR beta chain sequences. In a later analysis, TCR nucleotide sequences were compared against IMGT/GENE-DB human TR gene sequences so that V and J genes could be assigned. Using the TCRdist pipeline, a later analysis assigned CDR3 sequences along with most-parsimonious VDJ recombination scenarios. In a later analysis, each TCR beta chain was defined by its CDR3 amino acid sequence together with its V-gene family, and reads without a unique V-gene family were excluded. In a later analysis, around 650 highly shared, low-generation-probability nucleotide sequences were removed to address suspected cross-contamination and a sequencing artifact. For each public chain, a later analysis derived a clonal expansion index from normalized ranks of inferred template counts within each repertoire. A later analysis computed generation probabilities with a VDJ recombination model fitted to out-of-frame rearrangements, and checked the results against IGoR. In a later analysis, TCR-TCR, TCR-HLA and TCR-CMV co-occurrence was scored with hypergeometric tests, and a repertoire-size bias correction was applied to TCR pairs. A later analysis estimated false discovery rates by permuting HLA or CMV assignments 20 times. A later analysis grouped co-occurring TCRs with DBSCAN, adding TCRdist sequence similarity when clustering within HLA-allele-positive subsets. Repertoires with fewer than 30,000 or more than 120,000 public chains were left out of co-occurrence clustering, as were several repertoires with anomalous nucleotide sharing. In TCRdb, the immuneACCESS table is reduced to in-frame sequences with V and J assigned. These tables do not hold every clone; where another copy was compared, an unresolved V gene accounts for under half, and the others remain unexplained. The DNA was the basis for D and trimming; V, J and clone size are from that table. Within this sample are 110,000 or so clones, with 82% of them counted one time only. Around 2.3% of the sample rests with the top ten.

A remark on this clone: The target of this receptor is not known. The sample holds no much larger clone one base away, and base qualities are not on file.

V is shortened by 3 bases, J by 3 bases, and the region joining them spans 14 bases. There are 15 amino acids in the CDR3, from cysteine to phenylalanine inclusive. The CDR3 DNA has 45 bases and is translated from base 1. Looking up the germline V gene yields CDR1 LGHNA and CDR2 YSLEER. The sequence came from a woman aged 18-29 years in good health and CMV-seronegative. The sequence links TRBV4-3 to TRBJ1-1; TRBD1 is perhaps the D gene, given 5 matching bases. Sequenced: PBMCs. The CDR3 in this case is CASSQTDLLYTEAFF. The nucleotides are TGCGCCAGCAGCCAGACAGACTTACTCTACACTGAAGCTTTCTTT.